The clone carrying this T cell receptor (beta chain) appeared a few times. TCRdb re-analysed the 5' RACE reads in MiXCR, keeping a single row per CDR3 protein. The sample consists of more than 300,000 distinct CDR3 sequences, about 13% of them appearing once. The V end was cut by 3 bases, the J end by 9 bases, with 14 bases between. The CDR3 extends over 14 amino acids. These data come from a study of T-cell memory formation after mild COVID-19. The specimen sequenced was PBMCs or a T cell subset sorted from them (not recorded which). The rearrangement uses TRBV12-3 or TRBV12-4 and TRBJ2-2; possibly TRBD1 or TRBD2 for D (5 bases each). This sequence was found in a man aged 18 to 30 who had mild COVID-19 (a few samples of this study predate the infection). Cell type and time point are not known. CDR3 coding DNA: TGTGCCAGCAGTTTCCAGCCACGGGACCGGGAGCTGTTTTTT. This translates into CASSFQPRDRELFF.